This T cell receptor beta chain was obtained from a study of T-cell reconstitution after alpha-beta-depleted transplantation in children. Between the trimmed V and J ends, which lost 4 bases and 7 bases, there was a span of 5 bases. The CDR3 is 12 residues long. Per germline, CDR1 MNHEY and CDR2 SMNVEV (reference sequence). Note on this clonotype: Its antigen is not identified.

During its preparation, the TCRbeta library received unique molecular identifiers. MiXCR was run by TCRdb on the PCR reads, yielding one entry per CDR3 protein. The data hold 500,000 to 750,000 distinct CDR3 sequences, with 25% to 30% observed a single time. Whole-study findings and limits: In patients about two months after transplant, alpha-beta T cells reportedly arose from several hundred expanded graft clones. Some patients owed their high day-60 TCRbeta diversity to surviving recipient T cells and thymic progenitors. T-cell counts and diversity were attributed mostly to newly produced T cells one year after transplant.

The chain employs TRBV27 and TRBJ1-6; D unresolved. The sample consisted of PBMCs, taken before TCRalphabeta/CD19-depleted stem cell transplant. The clonotype originates from a boy under three years old with Wiskott-Aldrich syndrome, due to receive a stem cell transplant. The CDR3 DNA follows: TGTGCCAGCAGTTCGTCGAATTCACCCCTCCACTTT. Its protein product is CASSSSNSPLHF.